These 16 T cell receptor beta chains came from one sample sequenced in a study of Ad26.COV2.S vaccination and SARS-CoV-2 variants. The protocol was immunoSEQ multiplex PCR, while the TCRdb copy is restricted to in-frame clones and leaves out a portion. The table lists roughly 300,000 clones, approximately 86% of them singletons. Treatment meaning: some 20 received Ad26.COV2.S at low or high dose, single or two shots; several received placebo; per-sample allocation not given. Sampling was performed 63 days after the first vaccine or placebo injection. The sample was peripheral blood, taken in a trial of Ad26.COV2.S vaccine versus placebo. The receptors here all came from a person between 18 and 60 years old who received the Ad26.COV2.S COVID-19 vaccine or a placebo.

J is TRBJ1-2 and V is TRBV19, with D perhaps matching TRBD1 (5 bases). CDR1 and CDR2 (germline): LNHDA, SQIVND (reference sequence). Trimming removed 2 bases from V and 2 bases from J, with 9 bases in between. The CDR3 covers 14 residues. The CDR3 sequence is CASSISPGNYGYTF. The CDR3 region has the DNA TGTGCCAGTAGTATAAGTCCAGGGAACTATGGCTACACCTTC. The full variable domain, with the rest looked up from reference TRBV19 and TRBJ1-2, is DGGITQSPKYLFRKEGQNVTLSCEQNLNHDAMYWYRQDPGQGLRLIYYSQIVNDFQKGDIAEGYSVSREKKESFPLTVTSAQKNPTAFYLCASSISPGNYGYTFGSGTRLTVV.

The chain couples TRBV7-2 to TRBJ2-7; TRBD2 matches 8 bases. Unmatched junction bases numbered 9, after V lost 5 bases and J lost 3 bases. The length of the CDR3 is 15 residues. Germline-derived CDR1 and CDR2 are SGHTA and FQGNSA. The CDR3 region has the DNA TGTGCCAGCAGCGTTGCGTCTAGCGGGCTCTACGAGCAGTACTTC. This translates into CASSVASSGLYEQYF.

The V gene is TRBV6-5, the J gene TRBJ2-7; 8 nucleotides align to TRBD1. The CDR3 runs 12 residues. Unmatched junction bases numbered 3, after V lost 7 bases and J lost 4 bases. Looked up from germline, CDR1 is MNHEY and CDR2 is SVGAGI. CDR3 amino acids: CASTGTGYEQYF. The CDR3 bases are TGTGCCAGCACCGGGACAGGATACGAGCAGTACTTC.

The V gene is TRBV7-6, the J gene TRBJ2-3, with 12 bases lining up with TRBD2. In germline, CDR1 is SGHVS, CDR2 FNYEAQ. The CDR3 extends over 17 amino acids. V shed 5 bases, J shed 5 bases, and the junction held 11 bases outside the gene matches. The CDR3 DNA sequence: TGTGCCAGCAGCAGAGCTCTAGCGGGGGGGCCGGGAGATACGCAGTATTTT. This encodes CASSRALAGGPGDTQYF.

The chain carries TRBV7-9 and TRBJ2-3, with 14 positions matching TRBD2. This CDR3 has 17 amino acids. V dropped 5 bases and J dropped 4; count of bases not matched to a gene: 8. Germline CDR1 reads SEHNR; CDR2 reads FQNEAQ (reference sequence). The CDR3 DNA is TGTGCCAGCAGCCCGAGGGGACTAGCGGGGGATTCAGATACGCAGTATTTT. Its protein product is CASSPRGLAGDSDTQYF.

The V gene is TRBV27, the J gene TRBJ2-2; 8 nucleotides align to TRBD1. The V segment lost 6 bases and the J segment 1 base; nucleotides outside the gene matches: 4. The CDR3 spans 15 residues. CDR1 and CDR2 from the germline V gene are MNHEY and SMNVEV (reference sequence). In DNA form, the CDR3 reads TGTGCCAGCAGAGAGGGACAGGTGAACACCGGGGAGCTGTTTTTT. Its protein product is CASREGQVNTGELFF.

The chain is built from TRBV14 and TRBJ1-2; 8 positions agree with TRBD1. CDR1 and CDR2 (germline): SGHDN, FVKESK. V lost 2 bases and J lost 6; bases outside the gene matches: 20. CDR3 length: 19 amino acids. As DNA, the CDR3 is TGTGCCAGCAGCCAACACCTCACCCTACGCTGGACAGGGTCTGATGGCTACACCTTC. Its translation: CASSQHLTLRWTGSDGYTF.

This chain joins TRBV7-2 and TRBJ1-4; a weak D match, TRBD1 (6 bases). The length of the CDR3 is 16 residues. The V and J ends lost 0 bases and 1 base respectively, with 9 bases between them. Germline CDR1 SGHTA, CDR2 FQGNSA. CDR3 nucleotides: TGTGCCAGCAGCTTAGCTCTCAGGGGAACTAATGAAAAACTGTTTTTT. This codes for CASSLALRGTNEKLFF.

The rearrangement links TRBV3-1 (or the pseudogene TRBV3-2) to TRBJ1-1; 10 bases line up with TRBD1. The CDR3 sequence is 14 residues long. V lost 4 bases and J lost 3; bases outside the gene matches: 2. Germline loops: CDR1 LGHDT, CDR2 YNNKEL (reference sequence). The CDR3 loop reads CASSRGTGDTEAFF. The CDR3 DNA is TGTGCCAGCAGCCGGGGGACAGGGGACACTGAAGCTTTCTTT.

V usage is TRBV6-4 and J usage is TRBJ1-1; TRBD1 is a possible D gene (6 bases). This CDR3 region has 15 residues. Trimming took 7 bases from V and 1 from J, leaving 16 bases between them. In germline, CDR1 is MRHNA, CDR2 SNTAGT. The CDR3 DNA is TGTGCCAGCACCCAAACCATACAGGGGAACACTGAAGCTTTCTTT. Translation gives CASTQTIQGNTEAFF.

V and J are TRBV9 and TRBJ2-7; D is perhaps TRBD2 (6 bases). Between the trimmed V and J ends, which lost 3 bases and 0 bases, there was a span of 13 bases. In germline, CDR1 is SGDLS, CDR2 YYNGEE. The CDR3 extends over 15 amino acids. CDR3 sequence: CASSGPSGDSYEQYF. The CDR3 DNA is TGTGCCAGCAGCGGCCCATCGGGGGACTCCTACGAGCAGTACTTC.

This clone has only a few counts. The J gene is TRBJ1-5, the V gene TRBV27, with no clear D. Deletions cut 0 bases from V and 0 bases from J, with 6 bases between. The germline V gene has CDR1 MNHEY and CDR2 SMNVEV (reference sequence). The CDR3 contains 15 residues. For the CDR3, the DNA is TGTGCCAGCAGTTTATCGGGGTATAGCAATCAGCCCCAGCATTTT. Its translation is CASSLSGYSNQPQHF.

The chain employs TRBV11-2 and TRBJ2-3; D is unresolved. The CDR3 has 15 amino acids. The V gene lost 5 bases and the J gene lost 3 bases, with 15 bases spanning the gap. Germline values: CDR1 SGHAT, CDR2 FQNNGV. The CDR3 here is CASSPISLGTDTQYF. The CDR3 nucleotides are TGTGCCAGCAGCCCAATCTCGCTTGGGACAGATACGCAGTATTTT.

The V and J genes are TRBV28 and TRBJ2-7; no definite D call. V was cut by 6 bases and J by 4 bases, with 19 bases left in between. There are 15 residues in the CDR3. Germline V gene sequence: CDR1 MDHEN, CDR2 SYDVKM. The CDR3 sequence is CASSELRTVFYEQYF. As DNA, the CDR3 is TGTGCCAGCAGCGAACTCAGGACGGTATTTTACGAGCAGTACTTC.

The DNA of the CDR3 is TGTGCCATCAGGGGGGGACAGGGGGCTCTCGAGCAGTACTTC. As protein: CAIRGGQGALEQYF. The chain combines TRBV10-3 with TRBJ2-7, with 12 bases lining up with TRBD1. In germline, CDR1 is ENHRY, CDR2 SYGVKD. J gave up 6 bases and V 6 bases, and 6 bases lay outside the gene matches. This CDR3 spans 14 amino acids.

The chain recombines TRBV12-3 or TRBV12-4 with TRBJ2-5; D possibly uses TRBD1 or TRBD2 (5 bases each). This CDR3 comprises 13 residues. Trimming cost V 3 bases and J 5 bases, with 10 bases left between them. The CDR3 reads CASSLLWGETQYF. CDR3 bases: TGTGCCAGCAGTTTGCTGTGGGGGGAGACCCAGTACTTC.